A single T cell receptor (beta chain) is shown here with its context. The data derive from a study of Ad26.COV2.S vaccination and SARS-CoV-2 variants. Treatment: approximately 18 received Ad26.COV2.S at low or high dose, single or two shots; five or six received placebo; per-sample allocation not given. Sampling was done on day 63 after the first vaccine or placebo injection. The method was immunoSEQ multiplex PCR; TCRdb's version includes in-frame clones alone and lacks a portion of them. The repertoire consists of some 350,000 clones, with roughly 90% occurring once and the leading ten covering approximately 5%. This specimen was peripheral blood, taken in a trial of Ad26.COV2.S vaccine versus placebo. The source of this sequence is a person between 18 and 59 years old who received the Ad26.COV2.S COVID-19 vaccine or a placebo.

The CDR3 is CASSVLDTGELFF. The CDR3 bases are TGTGCCAGCAGCGTATTAGACACCGGGGAGCTGTTTTTT. The V and J genes are TRBV9 and TRBJ2-2; D is unclear. Germline V gene lookup returns CDR1 SGDLS and CDR2 YYNGEE. The V end lost 1 base, the J end lost 3 bases, and 4 bases lay between the germline ends. CDR3 length: 13 amino acids.